This record looks at one T cell receptor (beta chain) sequence and its context. This receptor's antigen is unknown. Per-base qualities were not stored, and no clone one base away is much larger. The time point label, as the study defines it: cycle 4 day 1 (C4D1), after six to seven weeks of nivolumab. Every trial patient had relapsed after autologous stem cell transplantation, and cohorts A, B and C differed in prior brentuximab vedotin exposure. Magnetic negative selection with a Miltenyi CD4+ T cell isolation kit was used to purify CD4+ T cells from thawed PBMCs. The trial cohort was composed of approximately 60 patients with relapsed/refractory classical Hodgkin lymphoma, for whom complete response, partial response or progressive disease was recorded as best overall response. Trial patients were treated with single-agent nivolumab in the multi-cohort phase II CheckMate 205 trial. An independent review committee assessed best overall response using the 2007 International Working Group response criteria. Trial PBMCs were obtained immediately prior to nivolumab initiation (C1D1) and on therapy at cycle 2 day 1 and cycle 4 day 1. Peripheral blood was collected in 8 mL Vacutainer Cell Preparation Tubes, from which PBMCs were isolated by centrifugation and then cryopreserved. Purified CD4+ and CD8+ fractions were generated only in cases for which an additional PBMC sample was available. Magnetically labelled cells were removed on LS columns in a quadroMACS separator, and the flow-through was retained as the purified fraction.

The entry originates in a study of PD-1 blockade in classical Hodgkin lymphoma (dated by TCRdb to the early 2020s). For the wider study: Nivolumab dosing was 3 mg/kg intravenously every 2 weeks, continuing until either disease progression or unacceptable toxicity. To define a peripheral blood immune signature of response to PD-1 blockade in classical Hodgkin lymphoma, the study combined TCR beta sequencing with CyTOF.

Broader findings and caveats from the paper: CD4+ but not CD8+ TCR diversity rose significantly by C4D1 (p=0.0027 vs p=0.16), most apparent in complete responders (p=0.02). Patients starting nivolumab less than 1 year after ASCT had lower diversity and were excluded from later analyses to avoid confounding by immune reconstitution. Trial patients achieving complete response had baseline diversity similar to newly diagnosed patients, whereas partial responders and progressors had significantly lower diversity. Only a single clinical trial cohort was studied, and what caused the repertoire differences, possibly disease activity or prior therapy, remained undefined. Newly diagnosed patients were reported to have lower baseline TCR diversity than healthy donors, and relapsed/refractory patients were reported to have lower baseline TCR diversity still.

The Qiagen DNeasy kit was used to extract genomic DNA both from unsorted PBMCs and from the negatively selected CD4+ and CD8+ fractions. Amplification of TCR beta CDR3 regions was done by immunoSEQ multiplex PCR with primers that anneal to V and J segments. A synthetic immune receptor repertoire was used to minimize amplification bias, and any residual bias was removed computationally once sequencing was done. In the source study's methods: Repertoire diversity was quantified as the Shannon entropy index using custom Python scripts. Unsorted, CD4+ and CD8+ repertoires were analyzed separately, except for combined analyses in which CD4+ and CD8+ sequences were merged in silico. Clonal expansion was defined as a frequency increase of at least 2-fold after treatment compared with C1D1, and clones undetected at baseline were assigned a pseudocount of 0.5. Clones with 0 or 1 copy at C1D1 were defined as singleton clones, while clones with 2 or more copies were defined as non-singleton clones. Clones expanded in unsorted samples were assigned a CD4+, CD8+ or unknown annotation through matching of protein sequences in sorted samples from the same patient. Wilcoxon tests were applied to paired samples to test diversity changes from C1D1 to C4D1. TCRdb obtained this table from immuneACCESS and retained in-frame rearrangements with V and J assigned. These tables miss some clones; where compared with another copy, unresolved V genes account for less than half of the shortfall, and the remainder is unexplained. V and J calls and clone size are as listed in that table; D and trimming were resolved from the DNA. Present in this sample are approximately 18,000 clones, 60% to 85% of which were seen just once. Around 1.9% of the sample is taken by the ten largest.

The receptor comes from a human donor with classical Hodgkin lymphoma. This material consisted of CD4+ T cells from blood, taken before the fourth cycle of nivolumab.

For the CDR3, the sequence is CASRTGGNQPQHF. The sequenced DNA is TGTGCCAGCAGGACAGGGGGCAATCAGCCCCAGCATTTT. The sequence joins TRBV28 to TRBJ1-5, with 8 middle bases fitting TRBD1. CDR1 and CDR2, looked up from the germline V gene, are MDHEN and SYDVKM. The CDR3 sequence holds 13 residues, the cysteine and phenylalanine included. CDR3 DNA is the only sequence kept; it has 39 bases, read in frame from the first base. V is cut back by 6 bases and J by 2 bases, with 0 bases in the junction unmatched.